These T cell receptor beta chains were read from a single sample in a study of OX40 agonist ivuxolimab in advanced cancers. Measured with immunoSEQ multiplex PCR; TCRdb has only the in-frame clones, and not every one. The sample holds around 61,000 clones, about 80% seen once. The sequencing here drew on CD4+ or CD8+ T cells sorted from blood, taken in a trial of the OX40 agonist ivuxolimab. These receptor sequences come from an adult with an advanced solid tumor such as melanoma, head and neck, liver or kidney cancer. Both conserved end residues are part of each CDR3. D genes are given only for firm matches. Part of the rows lack a size; the others show once, few, many or a class for expanded clones.

v_gene	d_gene	j_gene	abundance	CDR3nt	CDR3aa
TRBV7-9	TRBD1	TRBJ1-3	few	TGTGCCAGCAACAGGGGGCCTGGAAACACCATATATTTT	CASNRGPGNTIYF
TRBV7-9	.	TRBJ2-3	.	TGTGCCAGCAGCTTCCCGGAGTATCGTGGCACAGATACGCAGTATTTT	CASSFPEYRGTDTQYF
TRBV7-2	.	TRBJ2-2	.	TGTGCCAGCAGCACCCTGTATAAGGTTCGGCCCGGAGACACCGGGGAGCTGTTTTTT	CASSTLYKVRPGDTGELFF
TRBV19	.	TRBJ2-7	.	TGTGCCAGTAGTATAGAGCCATTCAGCTACGAGCAGTACTTC	CASSIEPFSYEQYF
TRBV11-3	TRBD1	TRBJ1-3	.	TGTGCCAGCAGCCAAGGGGGCTACGGAAACACCATATATTTT	CASSQGGYGNTIYF
TRBV7-3	TRBD1	TRBJ1-6	.	TGTGCCAGCAGCTTAATGGGACAGGGGTCGTTCCTCCACTTT	CASSLMGQGSFLHF
TRBV9	.	TRBJ2-4	.	TGTGCCAGCAGCGTAGGGGGGCGGGGCATTCAGTACTTC	CASSVGGRGIQYF
TRBV5-1	TRBD2	TRBJ2-5	.	TGCGCCAGCAGCGCAAATTTAGCGGGCACAGGGACCCAGTACTTC	CASSANLAGTGTQYF
TRBV5-1	TRBD1	TRBJ2-3	.	TGCGCCAGCAGCGGGACAGTTGTTAGCACAGATACGCAGTATTTT	CASSGTVVSTDTQYF
TRBV5-4	.	TRBJ2-7	.	TGTGCCAGCAGCAGACCTATGTCGTTTGAACAGTACTTC	CASSRPMSFEQYF
TRBV5-8	.	TRBJ2-2	.	TGTGCCAGCAGCTTATTCCGCACCGGGGAGCTGTTTTTT	CASSLFRTGELFF
TRBV18	.	TRBJ2-5	.	TGTGCCAGCTCCCCCGAAGTGCAAGAGACCCAGTACTTC	CASSPEVQETQYF
TRBV28	.	TRBJ2-7	.	TGTGCCAGCAGTTTCCCTGGGTCCAAACTCTACGAGCAGTACTTC	CASSFPGSKLYEQYF
TRBV5-4	.	TRBJ2-7	.	TGTGCCAGCAGCAGAGAGCAGGGTAGCAACGAGCAGTACTTC	CASSREQGSNEQYF
TRBV5-1	.	TRBJ2-3	medium-sized	TGCGCCAGCAGCTTGGTGCCGTTGGGCAACACAGATACGCAGTATTTT	CASSLVPLGNTDTQYF
TRBV5-1	.	TRBJ2-1	.	TGCGCCAGCAGCTTGGGGACCCCCACAGCAATCCTCTACAATGAGCAGTTCTTC	CASSLGTPTAILYNEQFF
TRBV29-1	.	TRBJ2-2	.	TGCAGCGCTGGGACCCTTAACACCGGGGAGCTGTTTTTT	CSAGTLNTGELFF
TRBV30	.	TRBJ1-5	.	TGTGCCTGGAGTGGGGGGGAATTTAGCAATCAGCCCCAGCATTTT	CAWSGGEFSNQPQHF
TRBV27	.	TRBJ1-1	.	TGTGCCAGCAGTATCAAGATGAACACTGAAGCTTTCTTT	CASSIKMNTEAFF
TRBV5-4	.	TRBJ1-1	.	TGTGCCAGCAGCTTGAAAGAGGGGGGGCTTGGGAACACTGAAGCTTTCTTT	CASSLKEGGLGNTEAFF
TRBV7-2	.	TRBJ2-7	few	TGTGCCAGCAGCTTCCAGCCAGGGGCCTACGAGCAGTACTTC	CASSFQPGAYEQYF
TRBV15	.	TRBJ1-1	few	TGTGCCACCAGCAGAGAGAGCGTGAACACTGAAGCTTTCTTT	CATSRESVNTEAFF
TRBV10-3	.	TRBJ2-7	.	TGTGCCATCAGCCCCGACAGGATCTACGAGCAGTACTTC	CAISPDRIYEQYF
TRBV30	.	TRBJ1-4	.	TGTGCCTGGGCGTCAGGGCGGAAAGTGGAAAAACTGTTTTTT	CAWASGRKVEKLFF
TRBV7-2	.	TRBJ2-7	.	TGTGCCACAGGGGCCCGGACCTACGAGCAGTACTTC	CATGARTYEQYF
TRBV25-1	.	TRBJ2-7	.	TGTGCCAGCAGTGAATTGAGGGGGGTAGGGGACGAGCAGTACTTC	CASSELRGVGDEQYF
TRBV7-9	TRBD1	TRBJ2-2	.	TGTGCCAGCAGCTTAGTACGGACAGGGCCCGCCGGGGAGCTGTTTTTT	CASSLVRTGPAGELFF
TRBV4-2	TRBD1	TRBJ2-2	.	TGTGCCAGCAGCCAAGCCTTGGCAGGGGGCAAGACCGGGGAGCTGTTTTTT	CASSQALAGGKTGELFF